The clone carrying this T cell receptor beta chain was seen just once. Its antigen remains unidentified. This specimen comes from a study of T cell responses to AZD1222 COVID-19 vaccine. Study findings and constraints: Baseline seropositivity occurred in only six AZD1222 recipients. Recipients of two AZD1222 doses showed rising Spike-specific TCR breadth and depth. Repertoire collection took place solely once the T cell response had peaked. Targeting of unmutated variant regions was reportedly seen in nearly half of spike-specific TCRs.

This CDR3 is built from 14 residues. The V gene end was trimmed by 4 bases and the J gene end by 3 bases; junction bases not matched to a gene: 2. CDR1 is LGHNA and CDR2 is YNFKEQ in the germline V gene. The table came from immunoSEQ multiplex PCR; TCRdb's copy has only in-frame clones and leaves some out. The sample consists of 130,000 to 150,000 clones, around 90% of them appearing once. This clonotype was sampled from an adult who received the MenACWY meningococcal vaccine as a control. The chain employs TRBV4-2 and TRBJ2-5; TRBD2 matches 10 bases. The specimen comprised peripheral blood, sampled 28 days after the second dose of the MenACWY control vaccine. CDR3 in amino acids: CASSRTSGEETQYF. The CDR3 bases are TGTGCCAGCAGCCGAACTAGCGGGGAAGAGACCCAGTACTTC.